The source of this T cell receptor beta chain is a study of cytomegalovirus exposure and HLA in healthy donors. In the PCR, 60 Vbeta and 13 Jbeta primers were used. TCRdb's table, derived via immunoSEQ multiplex PCR, lists solely in-frame clones and lacks some. The sample has about 190,000 clones; 74% are singletons. Sequencing used PBMCs. The TCR comes from a woman aged 30 to 39 in good health and CMV-seropositive.

The CDR3 region has the DNA TGTGCCAGCAGGGACAGGGGTGGAGAAGAGACCCAGTACTTC. Its protein is CASRDRGGEETQYF. The chain couples TRBV6-5 to TRBJ2-5; 9 nucleotides line up with TRBD1. The V and J ends lost 6 bases and 3 bases, in that order; junction bases with no gene match: 5. The CDR3 is 14 amino acids. Germline lookup yields CDR1 MNHEY and CDR2 SVGAGI.